Listed below are T cell receptor beta chains from one sample, sequenced in a study of blood T cells in healthy people across ages. Using its own MiXCR run on the 5' RACE reads, TCRdb lists one record per CDR3 protein. The sample contains under 950,000 distinct CDR3 sequences, roughly 20% of which appear only once. Source material: blood. These receptors came from a man in his 70s in good health. The CDR3 runs from the conserved cysteine through the conserved F or W. The D gene is left open where the match is weak. Only part of the rows carry a size: once, few, many, or a class if the clone is expanded.

J gene,V gene,D gene,clone size,CDR3 DNA,CDR3 protein
TRBJ1-2,TRBV12-3/TRBV12-4,.,.,TGTGCCAGCAGTTTAGTTCGGCAGGGGCATGGCTACACCTTC,CASSLVRQGHGYTF
TRBJ1-4,TRBV18,.,.,TGTGCCAGCTCTTTCGGGAGTGGTAATGAAAAACTGTTTTTT,CASSFGSGNEKLFF
TRBJ2-1,TRBV15,.,few,TGTGCCACCAGCAGAGGGAAGGGAGTCTACAATGAGCAGTTCTTC,CATSRGKGVYNEQFF
TRBJ2-3,TRBV6-5,TRBD1,.,TGTGCCAGCAGTTACGCCTTGGATCAGGGGGCGGCGGATACGCAGTATTTT,CASSYALDQGAADTQYF
TRBJ1-4,TRBV7-9,.,few,TGTGCCAGCAGCTTAGTTGGAGCTAATGAAAAACTGTTTTTT,CASSLVGANEKLFF
TRBJ2-5,TRBV14,.,.,TGTGCCAGCAGCGAATTGGGCGGGTTGGAGACCCAGTACTTC,CASSELGGLETQYF
TRBJ1-5,TRBV6-2/TRBV6-3,.,.,TGTGCCAGCAACCAACATAACAATCAGCCCCAGCATTTT,CASNQHNNQPQHF
TRBJ1-2,TRBV6-1,TRBD1,.,TGTGCCAGCAGTGAGACAGGGCACTATGGCTACACCTTC,CASSETGHYGYTF
TRBJ1-2,TRBV7-2,.,.,TGTGCCAGCAGTCCTCCGGGGGCCCTGTATGGCCACACCTTC,CASSPPGALYGHTF
TRBJ1-1,TRBV10-3,.,few,TGTGCCATCAGTGAGTCCTCTCGGGGTGAAGCCTTCTTT,CAISESSRGEAFF
TRBJ2-5,TRBV25-1,TRBD1,.,TGTGCCAGCAGTGAGTTTAGGACAGGGAACAGAGAGACCCAGTACTTC,CASSEFRTGNRETQYF
TRBJ2-7,TRBV29-1,.,few,TGCAGCGTGCGGGCCTCTGGTAAGCAGTACTTC,CSVRASGKQYF
TRBJ1-3,TRBV9,.,many,TGTGCCAGCAGCACAGCGGGGGGACAAGCTGGAAACACCATATATTTT,CASSTAGGQAGNTIYF
TRBJ2-3,TRBV29-1,.,.,TGCAGCGTTGAACAAAGGGTAATTAGCACAGATACGCAGTATTTT,CSVEQRVISTDTQYF
TRBJ2-1,TRBV7-2,TRBD2,.,TGTGCCAGCAGCTTAACTAGCGCCCGCTCCTACAATGAGCAGTTCTTC,CASSLTSARSYNEQFF
TRBJ2-2,TRBV6-1,.,few,TGTGCCAGCAGTCATTCATTCACCGGGGAGCTGTTTTTT,CASSHSFTGELFF
TRBJ2-2,TRBV9,.,.,TGTGCCAGCAGCGGCTTGGGGGACACCGGGGAGCTGTTTTTT,CASSGLGDTGELFF
TRBJ1-5,TRBV14,.,.,TGTGCCAGCAGCCAAGATCCACCCCCGGGGTTGGGTCAGCCCCAGCATTTT,CASSQDPPPGLGQPQHF
TRBJ2-6,TRBV2,TRBD1,.,TGTGCCAGCGTTCGGGACAGGTTAGCCTCTGGGGCCAACGTCCTGACTTTC,CASVRDRLASGANVLTF
TRBJ2-6,TRBV4-1,.,few,TGCGCCAGCAGCACAGGGACTTCTGGGGCCAACGTCCTGACTTTC,CASSTGTSGANVLTF
TRBJ2-3,TRBV28,TRBD1,few,TGTGCCAGCAGTCTCAGGGGGCCTACAGATACGCAGTATTTT,CASSLRGPTDTQYF
TRBJ2-7,TRBV12-3/TRBV12-4,.,.,TGTGCCAGCAGTTTCGAGGGACAACGTAGGATGTTC,CASSFEGQRRMF
TRBJ2-1,TRBV29-1,.,few,TGCAGCGTCACCCGTCAGGGATACAATGAGCAGTTCTTC,CSVTRQGYNEQFF
TRBJ1-1,TRBV6-1,.,.,TGTGCCAGCAGTGAAGTGCCAGGGGCGCGCACTGAAGCTTTCTTT,CASSEVPGARTEAFF
TRBJ1-1,TRBV29-1,.,.,TGCAGCGTTGAGGGGGGTCACACTGAAGCTTTCTTT,CSVEGGHTEAFF
TRBJ1-2,TRBV2,TRBD1,.,TGTGCCAGCAGTGAAGGGCCAGGGGGATCTTATGGCTACACCTTC,CASSEGPGGSYGYTF
TRBJ2-7,TRBV12-3/TRBV12-4,TRBD1,.,TGTGCCAGCAGTCCCCTACAGGGGGCTCTATACGAGCAGTACTTC,CASSPLQGALYEQYF
TRBJ2-3,TRBV5-1,.,few,TGCGCCAGCAGCTTGTGGGCAGATACGCAGTATTTT,CASSLWADTQYF
TRBJ1-4,TRBV10-3,.,few,TGTGCCATGAGTGGGGATGCAACTAATGAAAAACTGTTTTTT,CAMSGDATNEKLFF